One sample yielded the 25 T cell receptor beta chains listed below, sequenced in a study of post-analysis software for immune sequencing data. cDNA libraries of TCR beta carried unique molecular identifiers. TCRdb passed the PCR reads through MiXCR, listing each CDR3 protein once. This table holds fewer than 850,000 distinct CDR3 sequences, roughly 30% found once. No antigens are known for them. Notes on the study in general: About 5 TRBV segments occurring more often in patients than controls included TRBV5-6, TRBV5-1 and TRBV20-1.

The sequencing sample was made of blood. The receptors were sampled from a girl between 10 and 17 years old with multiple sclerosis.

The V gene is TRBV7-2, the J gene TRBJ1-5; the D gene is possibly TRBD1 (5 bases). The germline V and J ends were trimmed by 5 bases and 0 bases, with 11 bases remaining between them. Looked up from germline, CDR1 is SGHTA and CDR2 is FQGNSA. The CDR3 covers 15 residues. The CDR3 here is CASSNGGYSNQPQHF. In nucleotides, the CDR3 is TGTGCCAGCAGCAACGGGGGGTATAGCAATCAGCCCCAGCATTTT.

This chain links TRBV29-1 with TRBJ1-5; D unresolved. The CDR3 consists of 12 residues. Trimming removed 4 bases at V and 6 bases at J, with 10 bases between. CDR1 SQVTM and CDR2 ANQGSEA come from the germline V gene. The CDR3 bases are TGCAGCGTTGGGCAAGGTCTTCAGCCCCAGCATTTT. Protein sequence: CSVGQGLQPQHF.

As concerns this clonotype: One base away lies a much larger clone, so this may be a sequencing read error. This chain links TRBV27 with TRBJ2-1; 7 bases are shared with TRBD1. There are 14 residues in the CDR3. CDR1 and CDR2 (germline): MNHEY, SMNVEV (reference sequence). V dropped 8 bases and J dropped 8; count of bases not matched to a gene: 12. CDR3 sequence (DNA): TGTGCCAGCGCGTCCTCGACAGGGCGGGATGAGCAGTTCTTC. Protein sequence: CASASSTGRDEQFF.

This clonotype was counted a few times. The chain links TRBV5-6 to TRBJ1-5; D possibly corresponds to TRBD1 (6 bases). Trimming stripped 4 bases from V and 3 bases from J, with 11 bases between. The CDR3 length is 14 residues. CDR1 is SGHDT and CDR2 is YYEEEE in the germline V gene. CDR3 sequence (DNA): TGTGCCAGCAGCCGAAGGGGGACCAATCAGCCCCAGCATTTT. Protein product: CASSRRGTNQPQHF.

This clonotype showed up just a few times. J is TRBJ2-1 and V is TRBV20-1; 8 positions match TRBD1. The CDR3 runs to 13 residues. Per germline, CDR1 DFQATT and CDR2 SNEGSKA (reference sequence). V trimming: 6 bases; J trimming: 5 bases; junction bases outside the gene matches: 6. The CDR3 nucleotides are TGCAGTGCGAACAGGGGGGTCCACAATGAGCAGTTCTTC. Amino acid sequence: CSANRGVHNEQFF.

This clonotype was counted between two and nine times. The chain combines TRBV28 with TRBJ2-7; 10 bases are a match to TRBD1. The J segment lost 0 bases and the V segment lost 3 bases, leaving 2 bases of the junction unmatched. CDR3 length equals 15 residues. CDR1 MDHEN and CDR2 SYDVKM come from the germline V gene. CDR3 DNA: TGTGCCAGCAGTTTTGGGGACAGGGGCTCCTACGAGCAGTACTTC. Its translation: CASSFGDRGSYEQYF.

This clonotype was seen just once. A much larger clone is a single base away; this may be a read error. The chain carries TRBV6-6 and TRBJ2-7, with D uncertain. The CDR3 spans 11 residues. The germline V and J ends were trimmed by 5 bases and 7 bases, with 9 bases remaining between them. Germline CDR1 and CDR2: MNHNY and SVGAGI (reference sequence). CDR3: CASSRRNEQYF. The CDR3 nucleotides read TGTGCCAGCAGTCGGAGAAATGAGCAGTACTTC.

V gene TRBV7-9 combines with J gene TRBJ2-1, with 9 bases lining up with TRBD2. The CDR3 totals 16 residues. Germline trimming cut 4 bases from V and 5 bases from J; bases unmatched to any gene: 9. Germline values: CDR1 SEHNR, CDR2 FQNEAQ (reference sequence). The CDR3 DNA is TGTGCCAGCAGCTCAACCGGGACTAGCAGCCACAATGAGCAGTTCTTC. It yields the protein CASSSTGTSSHNEQFF.

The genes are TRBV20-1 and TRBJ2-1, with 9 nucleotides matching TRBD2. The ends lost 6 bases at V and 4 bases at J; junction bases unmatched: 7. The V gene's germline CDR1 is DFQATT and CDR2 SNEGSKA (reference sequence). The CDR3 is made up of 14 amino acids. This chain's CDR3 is CSAAAGGAYNEQFF. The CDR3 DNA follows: TGCAGTGCCGCAGCGGGAGGAGCATACAATGAGCAGTTCTTC.

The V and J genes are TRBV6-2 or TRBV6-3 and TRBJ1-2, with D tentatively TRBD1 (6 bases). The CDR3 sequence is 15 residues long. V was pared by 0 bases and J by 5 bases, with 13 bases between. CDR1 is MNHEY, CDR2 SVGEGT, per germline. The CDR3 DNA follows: TGTGCCAGCAGTTACTCGAGAACAGGGAGGTATGGCTACACCTTC. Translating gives CASSYSRTGRYGYTF.

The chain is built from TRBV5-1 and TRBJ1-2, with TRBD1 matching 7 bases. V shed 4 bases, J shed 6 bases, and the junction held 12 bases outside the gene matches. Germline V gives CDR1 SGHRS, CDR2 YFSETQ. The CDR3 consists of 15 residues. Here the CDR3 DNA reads TGCGCCAGCAGCCGTACAGGGGCTCACCCGGATGGCTACACCTTC. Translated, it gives CASSRTGAHPDGYTF.

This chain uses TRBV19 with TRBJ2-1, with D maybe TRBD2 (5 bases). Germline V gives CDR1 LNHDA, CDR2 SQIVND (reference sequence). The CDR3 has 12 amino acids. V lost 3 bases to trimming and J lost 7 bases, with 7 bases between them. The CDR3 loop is CASSITGNEQFF. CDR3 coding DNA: TGTGCCAGTAGTATTACGGGGAATGAGCAGTTCTTC.

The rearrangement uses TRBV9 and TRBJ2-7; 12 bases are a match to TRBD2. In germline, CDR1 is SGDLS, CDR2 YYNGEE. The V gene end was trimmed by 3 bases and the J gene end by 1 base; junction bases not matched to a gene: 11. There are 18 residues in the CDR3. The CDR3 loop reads CASSEGAETSGSSYEQYF. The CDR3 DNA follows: TGTGCCAGCAGCGAGGGGGCCGAGACTAGCGGGAGTTCCTACGAGCAGTACTTC.

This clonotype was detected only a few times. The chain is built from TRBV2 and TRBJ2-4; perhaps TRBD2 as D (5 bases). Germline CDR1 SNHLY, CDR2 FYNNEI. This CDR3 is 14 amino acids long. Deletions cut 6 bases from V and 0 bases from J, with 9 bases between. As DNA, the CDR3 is TGTGCCAGCAGCGCGGACTTAGCCAAAAACATTCAGTACTTC. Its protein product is CASSADLAKNIQYF.

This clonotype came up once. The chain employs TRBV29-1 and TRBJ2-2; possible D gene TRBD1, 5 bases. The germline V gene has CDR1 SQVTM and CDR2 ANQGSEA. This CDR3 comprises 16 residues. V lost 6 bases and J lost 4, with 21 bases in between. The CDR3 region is CSVRHSWGVSTGELFF. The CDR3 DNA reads TGCAGCGTCCGCCATTCATGGGGCGTTAGCACCGGGGAGCTGTTTTTT.

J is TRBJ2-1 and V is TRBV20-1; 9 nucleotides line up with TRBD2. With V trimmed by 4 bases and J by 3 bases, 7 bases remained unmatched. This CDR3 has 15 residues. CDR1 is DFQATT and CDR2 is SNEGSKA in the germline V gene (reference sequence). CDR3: CSANLAGIFYNEQFF. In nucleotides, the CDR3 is TGCAGTGCTAATCTAGCGGGGATTTTCTACAATGAGCAGTTCTTC.

In DNA, the CDR3 is TGTGCCAGCAGCCATGTCTCAGGACAGGGGTGGTCACCCCTCCACTTT. Translating gives CASSHVSGQGWSPLHF. The V call is TRBV3-1, the J call TRBJ1-6; 9 nucleotides align to TRBD1. Trimming removed 3 bases from V and 10 bases from J; junction bases left unmatched: 10. The CDR3 runs 16 residues. Germline V lookup: CDR1 LGHDT, CDR2 YNNKEL (reference sequence).

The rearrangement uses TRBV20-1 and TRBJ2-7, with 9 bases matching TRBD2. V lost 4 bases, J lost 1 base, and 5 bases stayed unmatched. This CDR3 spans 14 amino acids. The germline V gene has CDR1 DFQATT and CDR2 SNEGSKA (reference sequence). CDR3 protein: CSATGTSRSYEQYF. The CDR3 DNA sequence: TGCAGTGCTACCGGGACTAGCCGATCCTACGAGCAGTACTTC.

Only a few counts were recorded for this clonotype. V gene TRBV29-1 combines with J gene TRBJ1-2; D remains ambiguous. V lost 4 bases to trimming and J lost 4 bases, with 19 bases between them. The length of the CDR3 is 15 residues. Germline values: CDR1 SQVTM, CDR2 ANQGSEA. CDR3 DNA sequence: TGCAGCGTTGGCCCCCGGACGAACGTGGGCTATGGCTACACCTTC. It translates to CSVGPRTNVGYGYTF.

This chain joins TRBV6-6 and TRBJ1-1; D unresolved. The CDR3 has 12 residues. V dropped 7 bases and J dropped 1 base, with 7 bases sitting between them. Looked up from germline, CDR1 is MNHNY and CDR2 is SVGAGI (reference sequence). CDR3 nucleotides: TGTGCCAGCATGGCAGCGAACACTGAAGCTTTCTTT. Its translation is CASMAANTEAFF.

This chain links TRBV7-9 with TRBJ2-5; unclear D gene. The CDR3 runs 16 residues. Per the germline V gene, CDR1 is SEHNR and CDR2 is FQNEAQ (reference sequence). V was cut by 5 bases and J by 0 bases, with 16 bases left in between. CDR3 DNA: TGTGCCAGCAGCCAAATGATGGGTCAGTACCAAGAGACCCAGTACTTC. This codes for CASSQMMGQYQETQYF.

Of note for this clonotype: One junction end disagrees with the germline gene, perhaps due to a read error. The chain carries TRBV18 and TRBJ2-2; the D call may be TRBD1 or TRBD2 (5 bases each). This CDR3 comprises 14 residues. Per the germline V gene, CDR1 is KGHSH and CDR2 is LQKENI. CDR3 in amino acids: CASSRGHYTGELFF. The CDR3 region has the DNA TGTGCCAGCTCACGTGGACACTACACCGGGGAGTTGTTTTTT.

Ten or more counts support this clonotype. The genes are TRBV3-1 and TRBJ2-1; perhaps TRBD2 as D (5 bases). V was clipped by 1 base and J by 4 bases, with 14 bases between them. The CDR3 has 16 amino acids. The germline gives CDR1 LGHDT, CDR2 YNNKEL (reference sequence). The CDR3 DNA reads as TGTGCCAGCAGCCAAGTCAGGCTAGCTCAATACAATGAGCAGTTCTTC. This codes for CASSQVRLAQYNEQFF.

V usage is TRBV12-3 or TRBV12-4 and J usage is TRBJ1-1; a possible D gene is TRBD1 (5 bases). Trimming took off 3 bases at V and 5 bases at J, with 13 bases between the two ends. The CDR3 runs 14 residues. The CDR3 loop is CASSFLGPGTEAFF. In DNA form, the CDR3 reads TGTGCCAGCAGTTTCTTGGGGCCAGGTACTGAAGCTTTCTTT.

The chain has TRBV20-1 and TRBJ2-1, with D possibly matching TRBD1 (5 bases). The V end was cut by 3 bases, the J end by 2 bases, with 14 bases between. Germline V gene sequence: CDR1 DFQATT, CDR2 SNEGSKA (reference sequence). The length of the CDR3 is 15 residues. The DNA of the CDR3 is TGCAGTGCTAGTGATCTCAGGGTGACCTACAATGAGCAGTTCTTC. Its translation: CSASDLRVTYNEQFF.